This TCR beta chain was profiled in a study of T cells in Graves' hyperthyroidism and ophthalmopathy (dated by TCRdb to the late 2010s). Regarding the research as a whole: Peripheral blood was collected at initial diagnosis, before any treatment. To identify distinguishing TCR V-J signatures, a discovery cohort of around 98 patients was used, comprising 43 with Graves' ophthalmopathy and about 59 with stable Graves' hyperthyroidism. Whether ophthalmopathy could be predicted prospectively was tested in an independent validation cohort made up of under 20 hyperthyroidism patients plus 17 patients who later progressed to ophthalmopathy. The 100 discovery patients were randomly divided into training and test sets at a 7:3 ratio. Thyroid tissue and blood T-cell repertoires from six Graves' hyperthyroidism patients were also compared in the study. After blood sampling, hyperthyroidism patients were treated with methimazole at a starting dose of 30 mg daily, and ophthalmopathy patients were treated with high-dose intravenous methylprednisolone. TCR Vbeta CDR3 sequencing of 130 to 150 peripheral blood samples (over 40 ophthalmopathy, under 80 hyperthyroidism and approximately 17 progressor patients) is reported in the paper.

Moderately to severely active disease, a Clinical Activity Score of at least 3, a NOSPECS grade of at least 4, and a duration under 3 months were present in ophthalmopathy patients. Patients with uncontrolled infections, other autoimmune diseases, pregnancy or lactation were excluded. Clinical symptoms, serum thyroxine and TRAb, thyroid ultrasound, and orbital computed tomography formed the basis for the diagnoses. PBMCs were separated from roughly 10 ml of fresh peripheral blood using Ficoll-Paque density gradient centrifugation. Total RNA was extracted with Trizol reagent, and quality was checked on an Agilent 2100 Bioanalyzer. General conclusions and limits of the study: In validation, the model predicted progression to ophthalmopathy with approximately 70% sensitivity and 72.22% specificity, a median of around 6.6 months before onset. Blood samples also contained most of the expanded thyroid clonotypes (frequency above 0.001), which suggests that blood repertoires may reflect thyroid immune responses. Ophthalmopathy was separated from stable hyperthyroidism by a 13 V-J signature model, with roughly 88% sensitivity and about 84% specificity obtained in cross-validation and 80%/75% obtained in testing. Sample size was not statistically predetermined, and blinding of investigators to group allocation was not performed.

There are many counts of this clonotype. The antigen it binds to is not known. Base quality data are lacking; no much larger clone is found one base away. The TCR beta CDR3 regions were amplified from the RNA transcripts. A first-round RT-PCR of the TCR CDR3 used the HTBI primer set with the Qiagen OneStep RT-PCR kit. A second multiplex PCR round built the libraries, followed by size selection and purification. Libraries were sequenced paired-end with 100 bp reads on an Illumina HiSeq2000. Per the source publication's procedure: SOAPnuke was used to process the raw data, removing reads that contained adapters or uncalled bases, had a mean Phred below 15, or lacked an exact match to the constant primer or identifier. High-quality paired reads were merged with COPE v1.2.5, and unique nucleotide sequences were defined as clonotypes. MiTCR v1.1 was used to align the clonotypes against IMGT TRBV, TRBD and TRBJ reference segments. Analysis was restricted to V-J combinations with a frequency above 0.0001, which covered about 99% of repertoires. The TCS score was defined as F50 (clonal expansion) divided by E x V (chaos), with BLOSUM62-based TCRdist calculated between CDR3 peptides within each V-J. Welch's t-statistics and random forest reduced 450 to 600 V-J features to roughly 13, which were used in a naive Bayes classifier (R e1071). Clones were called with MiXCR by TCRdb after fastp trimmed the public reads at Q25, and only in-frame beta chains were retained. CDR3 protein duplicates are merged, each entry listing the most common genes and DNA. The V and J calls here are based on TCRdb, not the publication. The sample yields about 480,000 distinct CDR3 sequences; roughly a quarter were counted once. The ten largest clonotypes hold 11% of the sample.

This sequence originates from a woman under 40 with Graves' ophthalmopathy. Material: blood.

For the CDR3, the sequence is CASSHPAKNTEAFF. The bases read TGCGCCAGCAGCCACCCCGCGAAGAACACTGAAGCTTTCTTT. The rearrangement joined TRBV4-1 to TRBJ1-1, with the D gene not clear enough to name. The germline V gene specifies MGHRA as CDR1 and YSYEKL as CDR2. The CDR3, from cysteine to phenylalanine, totals 14 residues. The retained sequence is limited to the CDR3, 42 bases, with the frame set at the first base. V is shortened by 3 bases, J by 1 base, and the region joining them spans 9 bases.